The 9 T cell receptor beta chains reported below all come from one sample, sequenced in a study of T cell responses to AZD1222 COVID-19 vaccine listed by TCRdb under 2021. The label giving this sample's time point can be read as: about 28 days (+/-7) after the second vaccine dose. Libraries came from the immunoSEQ multiplex PCR assay. TCRdb mirrors the immuneACCESS table, restricted to in-frame sequences. Some clones are absent from its copies; in checked studies, under half trace to an unresolved V gene, and the reason for the others is unknown. Within this sample are about 200,000 clones, with roughly nine tenths of them counted one time only. Approximately 3.7% of the sample rests with the top ten. This specimen consisted of peripheral blood, obtained 28 days after the second AZD1222 dose. The source of these receptors is an adult who received the AZD1222 COVID-19 vaccine.

The chain links TRBV7-2 to TRBJ1-5; the D gene is possibly TRBD1 (5 bases). Germline V CDR1 and CDR2: SGHTA, FQGNSA. The CDR3 is 14 amino acids. V dropped 1 base and J dropped 6 bases, with 10 bases sitting between them. CDR3 residues: CASSLGQGVQPQHF. The CDR3 DNA reads TGTGCCAGCAGCTTAGGGCAGGGAGTTCAGCCCCAGCATTTT.

The chain employs TRBV12-3 or TRBV12-4 and TRBJ2-2; D is perhaps TRBD2 (6 bases). Trimming removed 4 bases from V and 6 bases from J, with 9 bases in between. CDR3 length equals 13 residues. The CDR3 loop is CASSYGGPGELFF. The CDR3 DNA sequence: TGTGCCAGCAGTTACGGAGGGCCCGGGGAGCTGTTTTTT.

V and J are TRBV2 and TRBJ2-1; TRBD1 matches at 12 bases. The CDR3 loop spans 17 amino acids. V shed 1 base, J shed 10 bases, and the junction held 11 bases outside the gene matches. The germline V gene encodes CDR1 SNHLY and CDR2 FYNNEI. CDR3 in amino acids: CASSEVLWGQGAGEQFF. CDR3 nucleotides: TGTGCCAGCAGTGAAGTACTATGGGGACAGGGGGCTGGGGAGCAGTTCTTC.

The chain links TRBV11-3 to TRBJ2-7, with D possibly being TRBD2 (5 bases). Trimming took off 5 bases at V and 0 bases at J, with 11 bases between the two ends. The CDR3 contains 14 residues. The germline gives CDR1 SGHNT, CDR2 YENEEA. The chain's CDR3 is CASSRTGSSYEQYF. The CDR3 DNA sequence: TGTGCCAGCAGCCGGACGGGGAGCTCCTACGAGCAGTACTTC.

The chain is built from TRBV2 and TRBJ1-5; a weak D match, TRBD1 (5 bases). V was pared by 6 bases and J by 0 bases, with 15 bases between. Germline values: CDR1 SNHLY, CDR2 FYNNEI. CDR3 size: 16 residues. CDR3 in DNA: TGTGCCAGCAGGGTCGGGGGGGGTTATAGCAATCAGCCCCAGCATTTT. Its translation: CASRVGGGYSNQPQHF.

This chain joins TRBV28 and TRBJ2-2, with D perhaps TRBD1 (6 bases). The CDR3 runs 22 residues. Germline V gene lookup returns CDR1 MDHEN and CDR2 SYDVKM. V lost 8 bases and J lost 4, with 38 bases in between. CDR3 nucleotides: TGTGCCAGCCTCGGGACCACACCGGGGCTAGAGAACTACCGAGGGGGCACCGGGGAGCTGTTTTTT. The encoded protein is CASLGTTPGLENYRGGTGELFF.

The chain uses TRBV5-1 and TRBJ2-7; 15 bases line up with TRBD2. V shed 4 bases, J shed 3 bases, and the junction held 14 bases outside the gene matches. Germline V gives CDR1 SGHRS, CDR2 YFSETQ. The CDR3 spans 19 residues. CDR3 loop: CASSPPPGLAGGYYYEQYF. The CDR3 DNA follows: TGCGCCAGCAGCCCTCCCCCGGGACTAGCGGGAGGTTATTACTACGAGCAGTACTTC.

There are a few counts of this clone. The chain joins TRBV2 to TRBJ1-5, with 9 bases matching TRBD1. This CDR3 is built from 14 residues. The germline CDR1 and CDR2 sequences are SNHLY and FYNNEI. After removal of 3 bases from V and 6 bases from J, the junction contained 3 bases not matched to a gene. The CDR3 DNA reads as TGTGCCAGCAGTGAGGGACAGGGCTCTCAGCCCCAGCATTTT. Translated: CASSEGQGSQPQHF.

This clone was observed a single time. The chain joins TRBV5-1 to TRBJ1-3; 9 bases are shared with TRBD1. Per germline, CDR1 SGHRS and CDR2 YFSETQ. This CDR3 is 15 amino acids long. V dropped 1 base and J dropped 4; count of bases not matched to a gene: 3. The CDR3 DNA follows: TGCGCCAGCAGCTTGCCGGGACAGGGAGGAAACACCATATATTTT. Translating it yields CASSLPGQGGNTIYF.